The following is a TCR beta chain sequence with its context. PCR involved 60 Vbeta and 13 Jbeta primers. Profiling relied on immunoSEQ multiplex PCR, and the TCRdb table lists in-frame clones only, not all of them. Of 180,000 or so clones in the sample, 70% to 90% were seen once. The V gene's germline CDR1 is SEHNR and CDR2 FQNEAQ (reference sequence). The junction had 3 bases not matched to a gene; V was cut back by 5 bases and J by 7 bases. The CDR3 is 14 amino acids. In nominal health when sampled, donors likely had unrecorded immune exposures nonetheless. The source of the sample is a study of cytomegalovirus exposure and HLA in healthy donors. Study-wide background: Around 190 million T cells yielded roughly 100 million unique TCR beta sequences, as an earlier analysis found.

The clonotype was recovered from a man in his late teens or twenties in good health and CMV-seropositive. The sequenced sample consisted of PBMCs. This chain uses TRBV7-9 with TRBJ1-6, with 9 bases matching TRBD1. CDR3 bases: TGTGCCAGCAGCGTGGGACAGGGAAATTCACCCCTCCACTTT. Its protein is CASSVGQGNSPLHF.